A single sample gave rise to the 10 T cell receptor beta chains below, sequenced in a study of Graves' ophthalmopathy and Graves' hyperthyroidism. CDR3 regions of TCR beta were amplified from RNA transcripts. Second-round multiplex PCR came after a first-round RT-PCR that employed HTBI primers. Using its own MiXCR run on the multiplex PCR reads, TCRdb lists one record per CDR3 protein. The sample has 740,000 or so distinct CDR3 sequences, 40% seen once. The sequenced sample was peripheral blood. These receptors originate from an adult man with Graves' ophthalmopathy.

This clonotype was seen ten or more times. The rearrangement links TRBV2 to TRBJ2-7; D may be TRBD2 (6 bases). This CDR3 has 11 amino acids. The V end lost 8 bases, the J end lost 3 bases, and 8 bases lay between the germline ends. The germline V gene encodes CDR1 SNHLY and CDR2 FYNNEI. CDR3 residues: CASRDFYEQYF. In DNA form, the CDR3 reads TGTGCCAGCCGGGACTTCTACGAGCAGTACTTC.

The chain couples TRBV2 to TRBJ2-2, with 7 bases fitting TRBD1. Looked up from germline, CDR1 is SNHLY and CDR2 is FYNNEI. Trimming removed 6 bases from V and 4 bases from J; junction bases left unmatched: 11. The CDR3 spans 16 residues. This CDR3 is CASRKGSAGGTGELFF. For the CDR3, the DNA is TGTGCCAGCAGAAAAGGTTCGGCAGGGGGCACCGGGGAGCTGTTTTTT.

With respect to this clonotype: Since the CDR3 does not end with the conserved phenylalanine or tryptophan, this likely comes from a read error. This chain uses TRBV10-3 with TRBJ2-7; unclear D gene. The CDR3 is 12 amino acids. Trimming took off 5 bases at V and 4 bases at J, with 9 bases between the two ends. CDR1 ENHRY and CDR2 SYGVKD come from the germline V gene. DNA for the CDR3: TGTGCCATCAGTCCGTACTTATACGAGCAGTACCTC. Translating gives CAISPYLYEQYL.

This chain joins TRBV7-8 and TRBJ1-4; perhaps TRBD1 as D (6 bases). The V gene's germline CDR1 is SGHVS and CDR2 FQNEAQ. V was shortened by 8 bases and J by 3 bases, with 13 bases between the two germline ends. This CDR3 is built from 14 residues. As DNA, the CDR3 is TGTGCCAGCGCAAAGGGGGTATCTAATGAAAAACTGTTTTTT. Its translation is CASAKGVSNEKLFF. Combining the CDR3 with reference TRBV7-8 and TRBJ1-4 gives the whole variable domain GAGVSQSPRYKVAKRGQDVALRCDPISGHVSLFWYQQALGQGPEFLTYFQNEAQLDKSGLPSDRFFAERPEGSVSTLKIQRTQQEDSAVYLCASAKGVSNEKLFFGSGTQLSVL.

Points on this clonotype: One end of the junction does not line up with germline, which may come from a read error. V and J are TRBV10-2 and TRBJ2-7, with 15 bases fitting TRBD2. Germline V lookup: CDR1 WSHSY, CDR2 SAAADI. The CDR3 is 13 residues long. The CDR3 region is CAAPGLAGGEQYF. Written as DNA, the CDR3 is TGTGCCGCCCCGGGACTAGCGGGAGGCGAGCAGTACTTC.

The CDR3 DNA follows: TGTGCCATCAGTTACTCCCGGGGGCTGTTTGTTTCACCCCTCCACTTT. Encoded protein: CAISYSRGLFVSPLHF. The rearrangement uses TRBV10-3 and TRBJ1-6, with D possibly matching TRBD1 (6 bases). The CDR3 runs to 16 residues. Germline CDR1 reads ENHRY; CDR2 reads SYGVKD. Trimming took 5 bases from V and 9 from J, leaving 20 bases between them.

The rearrangement joins TRBV29-1 to TRBJ2-3; D possibly corresponds to TRBD2 (6 bases). Per germline, CDR1 SQVTM and CDR2 ANQGSEA. The CDR3 runs to 13 residues. CDR3 DNA: TGCAGTGCTAGCAGGGACTTCCGAGATACGCAGTATTTT. It translates to CSASRDFRDTQYF.

The chain combines TRBV25-1 with TRBJ2-2; D may be TRBD2 (6 bases). The V gene's germline CDR1 is MGHDK and CDR2 SYGVNS. V was trimmed by 5 bases and J by 5 bases, leaving 21 bases between them. The CDR3 loop spans 17 amino acids. CDR3 DNA: TGTGCCAGCAGTTTTAATCCCGGGAGAACAGGAACCGGGGAGCTGTTTTTT. Translation: CASSFNPGRTGTGELFF.

The chain joins TRBV6-2 or TRBV6-3 to TRBJ2-5; the match to TRBD2 covers 7 bases. Germline CDR1 and CDR2: MNHEY and SVGEGT. J gave up 5 bases and V 5 bases, and 11 bases lay outside the gene matches. The CDR3 covers 15 residues. The CDR3 DNA follows: TGTGCCAGCAGTGGGCCGCGGACTAGGGCGGAGACCCAGTACTTC. Amino acids: CASSGPRTRAETQYF.

This clonotype was picked up many times. The chain links TRBV15 to TRBJ2-2; 8 bases line up with TRBD1. The V gene's germline CDR1 is LNHNV and CDR2 YYDKDF (reference sequence). The V and J ends lost 3 bases and 3 bases, in that order; junction bases with no gene match: 0. The CDR3 length is 14 residues. CDR3 residues: CATSRTGDTGELFF. CDR3 DNA sequence: TGTGCCACCAGCAGGACAGGGGACACCGGGGAGCTGTTTTTT. The full variable domain, with the rest looked up from reference TRBV15 and TRBJ2-2, is DAMVIQNPRYQVTQFGKPVTLSCSQTLNHNVMYWYQQKSSQAPKLLFHYYDKDFNNEADTPDNFQSRRPNTSFCFLDIRSPGLGDTAMYLCATSRTGDTGELFFGEGSRLTVL.